This TCR beta chain was sequenced for a study of cytomegalovirus exposure and HLA in healthy donors. Whole-study context: A preliminary data release comprised tens of millions of unique TCRs obtained from HLA-typed donors. Notes on the study in general: V- and J-gene trimming in TCR beta was tied to a missense DCLRE1C variant by an analysis performed later. A list of approximately 150 TCR beta chains associated with cytomegalovirus was given. A later analysis showed HLA-associated TCR beta chains outstripping equally common others in clonal expansion.

Germline CDR1 reads SGHVS; CDR2 reads FNYEAQ. V lost 5 bases to trimming and J lost 11 bases, with 16 bases between them. The CDR3 is 13 residues long. Primers included in the PCR were 60 Vbeta and 13 Jbeta primers. Sequencing was performed with immunoSEQ multiplex PCR; in TCRdb, only in-frame clones are kept and a portion is missing. The sample lists 200,000 to 250,000 clones, more than 60% occurring once. There are a few counts of this clone. The antigen remains unidentified. The sequencing sample was made of PBMCs. The J gene is TRBJ1-5, the V gene TRBV7-6, with unresolved D. The sequence derives from a girl aged 2 to 10 in good health and CMV-seronegative. CDR3 loop: CASSPYREGSQHF. As DNA, the CDR3 is TGTGCCAGCAGCCCATACCGGGAAGGTTCCCAGCATTTT.